Described below is a single T cell receptor (beta chain) sequence and its context. Its target is unknown. TCRdb recomputed calls from the RT-PCR reads with MiXCR, one row per CDR3 protein. The table includes about 700,000 distinct CDR3 sequences, about 15% detected once. The ends lost 0 bases at V and 7 bases at J; junction bases unmatched: 8. Looked up from germline, CDR1 is DFQATT and CDR2 is SNEGSKA (reference sequence). CDR3 length: 16 amino acids. The data belong to a study of response to subunit inactivated influenza vaccine. Study outcomes and limitations: Researchers suggested that each seasonal influenza vaccination recruits few new T cells.

The V gene is TRBV20-1, the J gene TRBJ2-1; 11 bases line up with TRBD2. This receptor was obtained from a man aged 50 to 59 who received an inactivated influenza vaccine. The sample in question was PBMCs from blood, obtained around 15 days before vaccination. CDR3 region: CSAREIAGGPGNEQFF. CDR3 coding DNA: TGCAGTGCTAGAGAAATAGCGGGAGGGCCTGGGAATGAGCAGTTCTTC.